This T cell receptor beta chain comes out of a study of shared clonotypes between healthy human individuals. Study-wide points: How much donors shared clonotypes was expected to be affected by sequencing depth.

Libraries were prepared by immunoSEQ multiplex PCR; TCRdb keeps only in-frame clonotypes and omits some of them. The top ten clones hold about 9.4% of a sample with approximately 340,000 clones, roughly 70% of them seen once. The germline V and J ends were trimmed by 6 bases and 5 bases, with 16 bases remaining between them. The CDR3 is made up of 14 amino acids. Per germline, CDR1 PRHDT and CDR2 FYEKMQ (reference sequence). In the case of this clone: Its antigen is unknown.

The TCR was taken from a young man in good health. Sequencing was done on a sample of memory CD4+ T cells sorted from blood. Specified subset: CD45RA-negative fraction. This chain links TRBV13 with TRBJ1-1; weak D call: TRBD1 (5 bases). The CDR3: CASRTRWGGTEAFF. CDR3 DNA: TGTGCCAGCAGGACACGGTGGGGGGGTACTGAAGCTTTCTTT.